These 13 T cell receptor beta chains share one sample of origin, sequenced in a study of blood T cell repertoires in COVID-19. Profiled with immunoSEQ multiplex PCR; TCRdb holds only in-frame clones, not every one. Of some 60,000 clones listed, 91% were seen once; the top ten hold under 3%. The sequenced sample consisted of peripheral blood. These receptors all come from a man in his 60s with acute or convalescent COVID-19.

This sequence joins TRBV5-1 and TRBJ2-7; 7 nucleotides align to TRBD2. V shed 3 bases and J 5 bases; nucleotides not matched to a gene: 8. Germline V lookup: CDR1 SGHRS, CDR2 YFSETQ. The CDR3 is 14 amino acids. The chain's CDR3 is CASSSGGGEHEQYF. CDR3 in DNA: TGCGCCAGCAGCTCCGGCGGGGGTGAGCACGAGCAGTACTTC.

The chain recombines TRBV5-6 with TRBJ2-3; 11 bases agree with TRBD2. The CDR3 length is 17 residues. Per the germline V gene, CDR1 is SGHDT and CDR2 is YYEEEE. Trimming cost V 5 bases and J 6 bases; bases outside gene matches: 14. In DNA, the CDR3 is TGTGCCAGCAGTCGCCGACTAGCGGGAAACGTAGAGGATACGCAGTATTTT. Its translation: CASSRRLAGNVEDTQYF.

The chain has TRBV9 and TRBJ1-2; D is undetermined. The germline V and J ends were trimmed by 0 bases and 2 bases, with 14 bases remaining between them. This CDR3 comprises 16 residues. Germline assignment: CDR1 SGDLS and CDR2 YYNGEE. The CDR3: CASSVGAGGANYGYTF. The DNA of the CDR3 is TGTGCCAGCAGCGTAGGGGCGGGTGGAGCAAACTATGGCTACACCTTC.

The chain is built from TRBV5-4 and TRBJ1-4; D perhaps matches TRBD1 (6 bases). Trimming left V 3 bases short and J 3 bases short, with 12 bases between. Germline assignment: CDR1 SGHNT and CDR2 YYREEE (reference sequence). The CDR3 is 15 residues long. The DNA for the CDR3 is TGTGCCAGCAGCTCTACAGGGATGCCTAATGAAAAACTGTTTTTT. This encodes CASSSTGMPNEKLFF.

This chain joins TRBV19 and TRBJ2-1; TRBD2 aligns across 9 bases. Germline values: CDR1 LNHDA, CDR2 SQIVND (reference sequence). After removal of 0 bases from V and 3 bases from J, the junction contained 0 bases not matched to a gene. This CDR3 comprises 15 residues. The CDR3 DNA reads TGTGCCAGTAGTATAGATAGCGGGGGCTACAATGAGCAGTTCTTC. Translating gives CASSIDSGGYNEQFF.

The genes are TRBV14 and TRBJ2-5; 10 bases align to TRBD2. The CDR3 is made up of 16 amino acids. Germline loops: CDR1 SGHDN, CDR2 FVKESK. J was trimmed by 4 bases and V by 1 base; bases with no gene match: 6. The CDR3: CASSQVQAGGRETQYF. The DNA of the CDR3 is TGTGCCAGCAGCCAAGTACAAGCGGGAGGGCGAGAGACCCAGTACTTC.

In the case of this clone: Other DNA variants within this sample encode the same CDR3. The chain carries TRBV7-2 and TRBJ2-7; possible D gene TRBD1, 6 bases. The CDR3 runs 13 residues. Between the trimmed V and J ends, which lost 3 bases and 3 bases, there was a span of 9 bases. Per the germline V gene, CDR1 is SGHTA and CDR2 is FQGNSA. CDR3 loop: CASSLNRDYEQYF. The CDR3 nucleotides read TGTGCCAGCAGCTTGAACAGGGACTACGAGCAGTACTTC. The full variable domain, in which reference TRBV7-2 and TRBJ2-7 provide the parts outside the CDR3, is GAGVSQSPSNKVTEKGKDVELRCDPISGHTALYWYRQSLGQGLEFLIYFQGNSAPDKSGLPSDRFSAERTGGSVSTLTIQRTQQEDSAVYLCASSLNRDYEQYFGPGTRLTVT.

This chain connects TRBV28 to TRBJ1-5; TRBD1 matches 7 bases. The CDR3 has 14 amino acids. The ends lost 3 bases at V and 9 bases at J; junction bases unmatched: 8. Germline-derived CDR1 and CDR2 are MDHEN and SYDVKM. The CDR3 bases are TGTGCCAGCAGTTTGACAGGGAGTATTGGGCCCCAGCATTTT. Translating it yields CASSLTGSIGPQHF.

This sequence joins TRBV30 and TRBJ2-7; 13 bases line up with TRBD2. Looked up from germline, CDR1 is GTSNPN and CDR2 is SVGIG (reference sequence). V dropped 1 base and J dropped 2; count of bases not matched to a gene: 5. This CDR3 region has 16 residues. The CDR3: CAWSGPGLAGTYEQYF. In DNA form, the CDR3 reads TGTGCCTGGAGTGGTCCGGGACTAGCGGGAACCTACGAGCAGTACTTC.

The CDR3 spells CASSSHGTRQETQYF. Here the CDR3 DNA reads TGTGCCAGCAGCTCCCACGGGACTAGACAAGAGACCCAGTACTTC. The chain links TRBV7-3 to TRBJ2-5; 8 positions agree with TRBD2. From germline, CDR1 is SGHTA and CDR2 FQGTGA. The CDR3 totals 15 residues. J lost 2 bases, V lost 4 bases, and 6 bases had no gene match.

This chain connects TRBV7-9 to TRBJ1-4; 10 nucleotides align to TRBD1. CDR3 length equals 16 residues. Trimming removed 3 bases from V and 7 bases from J; junction bases left unmatched: 8. Per the germline V gene, CDR1 is SEHNR and CDR2 is FQNEAQ (reference sequence). The CDR3 sequence: CASSLGWDRGSEKLFF. Written as DNA, the CDR3 is TGTGCCAGCAGCTTGGGGTGGGACAGGGGAAGTGAAAAACTGTTTTTT.

This chain joins TRBV9 and TRBJ2-3; the match to TRBD2 covers 15 bases. Germline CDR1 reads SGDLS; CDR2 reads YYNGEE. This CDR3 has 17 amino acids. Trimming cost V 4 bases and J 5 bases; bases outside gene matches: 8. The CDR3 DNA reads as TGTGCCAGCAGCCCGGGACTAGCGGGAGGAGGTGGAGATACGCAGTATTTT. Translated: CASSPGLAGGGGDTQYF.

The V call is TRBV29-1, the J call TRBJ2-7; the D gene is possibly TRBD2 (5 bases). Germline V gives CDR1 SQVTM, CDR2 ANQGSEA. The CDR3 sequence is 12 residues long. Trimming stripped 6 bases from V and 0 bases from J, with 9 bases between. CDR3 bases: TGCAGCGTGAGGGTCGCCTCCTACGAGCAGTACTTC. Protein: CSVRVASYEQYF.